This entry lists 6 T cell receptor beta chains sequenced from one sample in a study of blood T cells in healthy people across ages. A sample-barcoded 5' primer and a J-beta primer mix were used in a second PCR of roughly 7 to 12 cycles. MiXCR, run by TCRdb on the 5' RACE reads, gives a single entry per CDR3 protein. The sample holds about 800,000 distinct CDR3 sequences; 58% are singletons and the top ten take 20% to 25%. The sequencing input was blood. The receptors originated from a man aged 25 to 45 in good health.

This clonotype was counted only a few times. J is TRBJ2-5 and V is TRBV7-9, with D tentatively TRBD2 (5 bases). Germline assignment: CDR1 SEHNR and CDR2 FQNEAQ (reference sequence). Trimming left V 5 bases short and J 3 bases short, with 16 bases between. The CDR3 is 15 residues long. The DNA of the CDR3 is TGTGCCAGCAGCCAGTCCGTCGGGGTAAAAGAGACCCAGTACTTC. Protein: CASSQSVGVKETQYF.

The CDR3 sequence is CASSDGLAANNEQYF. The DNA for the CDR3 is TGTGCCAGCAGCGACGGCCTAGCGGCGAACAATGAGCAGTACTTC. The rearrangement uses TRBV5-6 and TRBJ2-5, with 7 bases matching TRBD2. Germline trimming cut 4 bases from V and 11 bases from J; bases unmatched to any gene: 17. This CDR3 has 15 amino acids. Germline V gene lookup returns CDR1 SGHDT and CDR2 YYEEEE.

CDR3 sequence reads: CASSSFVGGEGYEQYF. Here the CDR3 DNA reads TGTGCCAGCAGTTCGTTCGTGGGGGGTGAAGGGTACGAGCAGTACTTC. The V call is TRBV28, the J call TRBJ2-7; D is possibly TRBD2 (6 bases). The germline V gene encodes CDR1 MDHEN and CDR2 SYDVKM. The CDR3 is made up of 16 amino acids. V lost 4 bases and J 4 bases, leaving 20 bases between the germline ends. Looking up the rest from reference TRBV28 and TRBJ2-7 gives the full variable domain: DVKVTQSSRYLVKRTGEKVFLECVQDMDHENMFWYRQDPGLGLRLIYFSYDVKMKEKGDIPEGYSVSREKKERFSLILESASTNQTSMYLCASSSFVGGEGYEQYFGPGTRLTVT.

The chain employs TRBV7-2 and TRBJ2-6, with TRBD1 identical over 7 bases. Losses at the gene ends were 1 base for V and 5 bases for J; bases not matched to a gene: 11. The CDR3 totals 18 residues. Per germline, CDR1 SGHTA and CDR2 FQGNSA. The CDR3 DNA sequence: TGTGCCAGCAGCTTAGTCCCGGGACAGAGTACTAGGGCCAACGTCCTGACTTTC. Amino acid sequence: CASSLVPGQSTRANVLTF.

The rearrangement joins TRBV20-1 to TRBJ2-3, with 10 positions matching TRBD2. J lost 4 bases, V lost 3 bases, and 7 bases had no gene match. The CDR3 spans 15 residues. The V gene's germline CDR1 is DFQATT and CDR2 SNEGSKA (reference sequence). This CDR3 reads CSASGLAGVSDTQYF. The CDR3 DNA follows: TGCAGTGCTAGCGGGCTAGCGGGGGTCTCAGATACGCAGTATTTT.

The V gene is TRBV15, the J gene TRBJ2-1, with TRBD2 matching over 10 bases. J gave up 11 bases and V 0 bases, and 13 bases lay outside the gene matches. The CDR3 runs 17 residues. The germline gives CDR1 LNHNV, CDR2 YYDKDF (reference sequence). The CDR3 loop is CATSRDSNLAGALQQFF. The CDR3, as DNA: TGTGCCACCAGCAGAGATAGTAATCTAGCGGGGGCCCTACAGCAGTTCTTC.